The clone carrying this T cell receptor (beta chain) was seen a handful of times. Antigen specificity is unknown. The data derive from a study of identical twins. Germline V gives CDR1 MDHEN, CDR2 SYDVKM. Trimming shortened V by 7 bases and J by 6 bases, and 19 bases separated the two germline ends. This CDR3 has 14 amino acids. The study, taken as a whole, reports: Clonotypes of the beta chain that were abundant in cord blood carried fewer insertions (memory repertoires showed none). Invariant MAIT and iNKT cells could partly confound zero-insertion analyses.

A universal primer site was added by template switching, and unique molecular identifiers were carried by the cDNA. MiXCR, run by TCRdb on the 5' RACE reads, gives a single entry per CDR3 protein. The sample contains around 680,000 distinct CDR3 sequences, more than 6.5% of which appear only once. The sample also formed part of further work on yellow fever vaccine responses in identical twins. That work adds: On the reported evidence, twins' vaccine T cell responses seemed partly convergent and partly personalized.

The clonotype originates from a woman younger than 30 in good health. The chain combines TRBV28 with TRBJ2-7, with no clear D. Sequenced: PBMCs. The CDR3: CASTPAGFGSEQYF. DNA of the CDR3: TGTGCCAGCACCCCCGCAGGTTTCGGCTCCGAGCAGTACTTC.